This passage covers 14 T cell receptor beta chains from one sample sequenced in a study of blood T cell repertoires in COVID-19. Sequencing used immunoSEQ multiplex PCR; TCRdb keeps in-frame clones, though not all of them. Here the sample spans about 490,000 clones, approximately 85% being singletons. The material sequenced was peripheral blood. All receptors come from a human donor in a cohort sampled during active COVID-19.

There are a few counts of this clone. The identical CDR3 is also encoded by other nucleotide sequences in the sample. The V and J genes are TRBV28 and TRBJ1-4; 8 bases line up with TRBD1. CDR3 length: 14 amino acids. CDR1 and CDR2 (germline): MDHEN, SYDVKM. V shed 6 bases, J shed 4 bases, and the junction held 4 bases outside the gene matches. CDR3 residues: CASSKQGVNEKLFF. CDR3 coding DNA: TGTGCCAGCAGCAAACAGGGGGTTAATGAAAAACTGTTTTTT. Filled out from reference TRBV28 and TRBJ1-4, the complete variable domain reads DVKVTQSSRYLVKRTGEKVFLECVQDMDHENMFWYRQDPGLGLRLIYFSYDVKMKEKGDIPEGYSVSREKKERFSLILESASTNQTSMYLCASSKQGVNEKLFFGSGTQLSVL.

V and J are TRBV3-1 (or the pseudogene TRBV3-2) and TRBJ2-7; D gene ambiguous. Germline V gives CDR1 LGHDT, CDR2 YNNKEL (reference sequence). Trimming shortened V by 6 bases and J by 6 bases, and 21 bases separated the two germline ends. The CDR3 extends over 15 amino acids. The CDR3 reads CASSRISDKLFEQYF. As DNA, the CDR3 is TGTGCCAGCAGTCGAATCTCCGATAAGCTATTCGAGCAGTACTTC.

DNA of the CDR3: TGTGCCAGCAGCTTACTTCGCAGGGGCACAGATACGCAGTATTTT. Its translation: CASSLLRRGTDTQYF. The rearrangement links TRBV7-2 to TRBJ2-3; weak D call: TRBD1 (5 bases). CDR1 is SGHTA and CDR2 is FQGNSA in the germline V gene. Trimming stripped 2 bases from V and 1 base from J, with 10 bases between. The CDR3 is 15 amino acids.

The V call is TRBV5-8, the J call TRBJ2-5; 9 bases match TRBD2. This CDR3 contains 15 residues. V shed 10 bases and J 4 bases; nucleotides not matched to a gene: 14. Looked up from germline, CDR1 is SGHTS and CDR2 is YDEGEE. The CDR3 nucleotides read TGTGCCCCGATCCGTGGCGGGAGGGCCGTAGAGACCCAGTACTTC. It specifies CAPIRGGRAVETQYF.

J is TRBJ1-1 and V is TRBV19, with TRBD1 identical over 7 bases. Germline-derived CDR1 and CDR2 are LNHDA and SQIVND (reference sequence). With 6 bases clipped from V and 0 bases from J, the junction kept 1 base outside the gene matches. The CDR3 loop spans 13 amino acids. Written as DNA, the CDR3 is TGTGCCAGTAGACAGGGGATGAACACTGAAGCTTTCTTT. Amino acid sequence: CASRQGMNTEAFF.

The J gene is TRBJ2-6, the V gene TRBV30, with D maybe TRBD1 (6 bases). V lost 1 base and J 5 bases, leaving 15 bases between the germline ends. The germline CDR1 and CDR2 sequences are GTSNPN and SVGIG (reference sequence). The CDR3 has 16 residues. The CDR3 DNA follows: TGTGCCTGGAGTGCCGATCAGGGGCGCCGGGCCAACGTCCTGACTTTC. This translates into CAWSADQGRRANVLTF.

The V and J genes are TRBV6-6 and TRBJ2-3, with D tentatively TRBD1 (5 bases). V gave up 7 bases and J gave up 4 bases, with 18 bases separating them. The CDR3 is made up of 15 amino acids. Germline V gene sequence: CDR1 MNHNY, CDR2 SVGAGI (reference sequence). CDR3 coding DNA: TGTGCCAGCATCGGGCGGCAGGGAATTTCAGATACGCAGTATTTT. Translating gives CASIGRQGISDTQYF.

The chain links TRBV28 to TRBJ1-5; D unclear. Per the germline V gene, CDR1 is MDHEN and CDR2 is SYDVKM. The CDR3 extends over 14 amino acids. The V gene lost 1 base and the J gene lost 7 bases, with 11 bases spanning the gap. The CDR3 DNA sequence: TGTGCCAGCAGTTTATCCGGGTCACGGCAGCCCCAGCATTTT. It specifies CASSLSGSRQPQHF.

This clone was seen a few times. The chain links TRBV19 to TRBJ2-6, with 13 bases identical to TRBD2. CDR1 LNHDA and CDR2 SQIVND come from the germline V gene (reference sequence). V dropped 7 bases and J dropped 2; count of bases not matched to a gene: 8. The CDR3 totals 18 residues. In DNA form, the CDR3 reads TGTGCCAGTACCTACCCCGGACTAGCGGGAGCTGGGGCCAACGTCCTGACTTTC. Amino acids: CASTYPGLAGAGANVLTF.

This sequence joins TRBV6-2 or TRBV6-3 and TRBJ2-5, with 7 bases identical to TRBD2. This CDR3 has 15 amino acids. From germline, CDR1 is MNHEY and CDR2 SVGEGT. Trimming cost V 2 bases and J 4 bases; bases outside gene matches: 7. The CDR3 region has the DNA TGTGCCAGCAGTTACCCGGGACTAAGCTTAGAGACCCAGTACTTC. It translates to CASSYPGLSLETQYF.

The chain carries TRBV7-9 and TRBJ1-2; no reliable D call. The CDR3 has 16 residues. Trimming shortened V by 5 bases and J by 10 bases, and 26 bases separated the two germline ends. The V gene's germline CDR1 is SEHNR and CDR2 FQNEAQ (reference sequence). CDR3 bases: TGTGCCAGCAGCCCCCGCCTGCGGGGAGCCGTGGATGTCTACACCTTC. Protein sequence: CASSPRLRGAVDVYTF.

This chain connects TRBV2 to TRBJ1-3; possible D gene TRBD1, 6 bases. CDR1 is SNHLY, CDR2 FYNNEI, per germline. This CDR3 has 14 amino acids. V was pared by 7 bases and J by 0 bases, with 10 bases between. CDR3 nucleotide sequence: TGTGCCAGCAATAACAGGGTCTCTGGAAACACCATATATTTT. Its translation is CASNNRVSGNTIYF.

This clone occurred once. This chain uses TRBV19 with TRBJ1-2; 8 bases match TRBD1. With V trimmed by 7 bases and J by 3 bases, 13 bases remained unmatched. The CDR3 sequence is 16 residues long. Germline V gene sequence: CDR1 LNHDA, CDR2 SQIVND (reference sequence). The CDR3 DNA follows: TGTGCCAGTACCGATCCAAGGACAGGGAGGGACTATGGCTACACCTTC. Its protein product is CASTDPRTGRDYGYTF.

The count of this clone is one. The chain recombines TRBV3-1 (or the pseudogene TRBV3-2) with TRBJ1-5, with D unresolved. There are 13 residues in the CDR3. CDR1 and CDR2 from the germline V gene are LGHDT and YNNKEL (reference sequence). Trimming cost V 4 bases and J 4 bases, with 8 bases left between them. CDR3 sequence reads: CASSRGVNQPQHF. For the CDR3, the DNA is TGTGCCAGCAGCCGAGGAGTTAATCAGCCCCAGCATTTT.